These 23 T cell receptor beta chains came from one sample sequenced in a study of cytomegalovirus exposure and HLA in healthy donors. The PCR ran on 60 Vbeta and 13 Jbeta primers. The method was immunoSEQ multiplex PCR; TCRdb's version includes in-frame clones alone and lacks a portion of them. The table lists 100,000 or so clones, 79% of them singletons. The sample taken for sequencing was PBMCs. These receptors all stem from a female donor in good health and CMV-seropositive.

CDR3 DNA: TGTGCCAGCAGCTACCGGCGGGGCAGGGCGATCTCCTACGAGCAGTACTTC. It yields the protein CASSYRRGRAISYEQYF. The chain has TRBV21-1 and TRBJ2-7; TRBD2 is taken as the D call from the table, unchecked against the DNA. TRBV21-1 is tagged as a pseudogene. CDR3 length: 17 residues.

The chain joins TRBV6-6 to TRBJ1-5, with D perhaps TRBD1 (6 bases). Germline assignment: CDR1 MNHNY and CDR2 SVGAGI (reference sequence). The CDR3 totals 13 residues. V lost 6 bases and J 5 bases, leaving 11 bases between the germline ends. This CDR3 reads CASRTTGDQPQHF. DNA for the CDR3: TGTGCCAGCAGGACGACAGGTGATCAGCCCCAGCATTTT.

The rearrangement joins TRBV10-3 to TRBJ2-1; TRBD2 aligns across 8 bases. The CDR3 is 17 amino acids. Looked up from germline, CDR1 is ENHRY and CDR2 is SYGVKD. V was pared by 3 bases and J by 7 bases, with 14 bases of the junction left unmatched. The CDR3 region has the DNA TGTGCCATCAGTGACCCCCGCGGGCGGGGGGCCCGGAATGAGCAGTTCTTC. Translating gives CAISDPRGRGARNEQFF.

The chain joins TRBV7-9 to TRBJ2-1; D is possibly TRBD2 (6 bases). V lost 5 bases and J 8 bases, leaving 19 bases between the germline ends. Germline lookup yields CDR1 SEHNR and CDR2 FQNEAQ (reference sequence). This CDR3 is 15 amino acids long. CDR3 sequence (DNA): TGTGCCAGCAGCCCTGCCGGGAGCCCCAGGGATGAGCAGTTCTTC. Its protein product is CASSPAGSPRDEQFF.

The CDR3 sequence: CASSSNGQVDEKLFF. The CDR3 coding sequence is TGTGCCAGCAGCTCGAACGGACAGGTGGACGAAAAACTGTTTTTT. The rearrangement joins TRBV5-5 to TRBJ1-4; 7 bases are a match to TRBD1. The germline V gene encodes CDR1 SGHKS and CDR2 YYEKEE (reference sequence). The CDR3 length is 15 residues. Losses at the gene ends were 3 bases for V and 8 bases for J; bases not matched to a gene: 10.

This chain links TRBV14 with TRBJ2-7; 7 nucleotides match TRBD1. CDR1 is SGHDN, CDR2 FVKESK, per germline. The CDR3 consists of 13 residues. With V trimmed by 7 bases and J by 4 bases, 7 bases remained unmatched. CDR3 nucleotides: TGTGCCAGCAAGGACAGGCCGGGGTACGAGCAGTACTTC. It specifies CASKDRPGYEQYF.

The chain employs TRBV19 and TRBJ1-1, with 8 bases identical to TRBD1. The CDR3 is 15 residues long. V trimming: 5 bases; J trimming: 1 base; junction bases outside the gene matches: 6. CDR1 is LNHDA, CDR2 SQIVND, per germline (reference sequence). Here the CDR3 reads CASSPDRGSNTEAFF. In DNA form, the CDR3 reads TGTGCCAGTAGTCCAGACAGGGGCTCGAACACTGAAGCTTTCTTT.

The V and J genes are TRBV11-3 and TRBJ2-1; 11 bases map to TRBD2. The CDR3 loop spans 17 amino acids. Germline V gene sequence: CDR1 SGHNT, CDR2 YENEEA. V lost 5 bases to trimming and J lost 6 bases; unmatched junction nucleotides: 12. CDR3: CASSPTSGRGRFNEQFF. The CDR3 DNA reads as TGTGCCAGCAGCCCAACTAGCGGGAGAGGGAGGTTCAATGAGCAGTTCTTC. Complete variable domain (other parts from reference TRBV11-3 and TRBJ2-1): EAGVVQSPRYKIIEKKQPVAFWCNPISGHNTLYWYLQNLGQGPELLIRYENEEAVDDSQLPKDRFSAERLKGVDSTLKIQPAELGDSAVYLCASSPTSGRGRFNEQFFGPGTRLTVL.

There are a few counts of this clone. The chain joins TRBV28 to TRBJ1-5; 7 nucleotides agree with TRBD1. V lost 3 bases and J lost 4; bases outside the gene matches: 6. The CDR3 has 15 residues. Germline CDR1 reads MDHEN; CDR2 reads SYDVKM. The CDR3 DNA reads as TGTGCCAGCAGTTTGGTGACAGGGAGGAATCAGCCCCAGCATTTT. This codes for CASSLVTGRNQPQHF.

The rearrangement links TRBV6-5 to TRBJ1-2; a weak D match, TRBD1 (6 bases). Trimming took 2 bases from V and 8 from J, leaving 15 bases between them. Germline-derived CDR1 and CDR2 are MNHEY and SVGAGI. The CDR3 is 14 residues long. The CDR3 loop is CASSYRGIIYGYTF. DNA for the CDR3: TGTGCCAGCAGTTACAGGGGGATTATATACGGCTACACCTTC.

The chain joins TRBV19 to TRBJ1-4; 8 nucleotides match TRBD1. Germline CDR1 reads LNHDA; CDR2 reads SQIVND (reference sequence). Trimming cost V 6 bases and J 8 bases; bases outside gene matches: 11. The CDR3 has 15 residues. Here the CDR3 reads CASRPTGGLSEKLFF. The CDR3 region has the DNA TGTGCCAGTAGACCTACAGGGGGATTAAGCGAAAAACTGTTTTTT.

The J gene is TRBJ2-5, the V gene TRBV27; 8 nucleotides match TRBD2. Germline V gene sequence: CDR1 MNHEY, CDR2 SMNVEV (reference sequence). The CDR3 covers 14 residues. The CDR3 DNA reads TGTGCGGACAATAGCGGGACCACCCAAGAGACCCAGTACTTC. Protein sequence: CADNSGTTQETQYF.

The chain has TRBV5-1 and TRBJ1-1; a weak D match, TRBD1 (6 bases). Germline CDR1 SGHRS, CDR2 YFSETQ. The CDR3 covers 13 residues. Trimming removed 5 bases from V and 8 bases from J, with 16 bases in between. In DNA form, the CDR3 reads TGCGCCAGCAGATACGGACAGCAGACGGAAGCTTTCTTT. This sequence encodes CASRYGQQTEAFF.

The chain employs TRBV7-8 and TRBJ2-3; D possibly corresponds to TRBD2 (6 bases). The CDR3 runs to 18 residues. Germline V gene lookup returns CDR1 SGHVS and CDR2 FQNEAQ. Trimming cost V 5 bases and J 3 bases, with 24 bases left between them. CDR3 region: CASSEKPTWGVETDTQYF. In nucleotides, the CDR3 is TGTGCCAGCAGCGAAAAACCTACATGGGGGGTAGAAACAGATACGCAGTATTTT.

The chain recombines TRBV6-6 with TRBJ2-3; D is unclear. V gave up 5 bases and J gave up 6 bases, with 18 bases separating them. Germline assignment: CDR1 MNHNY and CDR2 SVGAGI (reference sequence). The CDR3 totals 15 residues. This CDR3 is CASSKTRSTQDTQYF. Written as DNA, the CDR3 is TGTGCCAGCAGTAAGACCCGATCAACACAGGATACGCAGTATTTT.

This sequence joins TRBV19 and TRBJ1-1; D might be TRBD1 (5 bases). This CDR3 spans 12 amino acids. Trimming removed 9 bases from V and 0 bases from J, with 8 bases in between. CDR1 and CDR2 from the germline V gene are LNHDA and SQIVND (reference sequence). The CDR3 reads CASLRVNTEAFF. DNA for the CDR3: TGTGCCAGCCTCAGGGTGAACACTGAAGCTTTCTTT.

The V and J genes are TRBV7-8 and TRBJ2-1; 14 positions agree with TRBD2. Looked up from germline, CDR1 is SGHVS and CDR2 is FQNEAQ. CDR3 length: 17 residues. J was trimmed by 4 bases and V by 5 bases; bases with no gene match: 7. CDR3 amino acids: CASSRGTSGRSYNEQFF. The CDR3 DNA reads TGTGCCAGCAGCCGCGGGACTAGCGGGAGAAGTTACAATGAGCAGTTCTTC.

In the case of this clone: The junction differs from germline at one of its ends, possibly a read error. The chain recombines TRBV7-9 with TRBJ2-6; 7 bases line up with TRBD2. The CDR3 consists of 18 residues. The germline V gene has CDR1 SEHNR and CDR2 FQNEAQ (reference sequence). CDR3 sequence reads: CSSSPSGGRAPGANVLTF. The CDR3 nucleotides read TGTTCCAGCAGCCCCTCTGGGGGGAGGGCCCCAGGGGCCAACGTCCTGACTTTC.

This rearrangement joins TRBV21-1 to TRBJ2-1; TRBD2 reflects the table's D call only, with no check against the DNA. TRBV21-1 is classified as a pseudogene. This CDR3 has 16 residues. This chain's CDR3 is CASSKCQAGAYNEQFF. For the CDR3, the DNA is TGTGCCAGCAGCAAATGCCAAGCGGGGGCGTACAATGAGCAGTTCTTC.

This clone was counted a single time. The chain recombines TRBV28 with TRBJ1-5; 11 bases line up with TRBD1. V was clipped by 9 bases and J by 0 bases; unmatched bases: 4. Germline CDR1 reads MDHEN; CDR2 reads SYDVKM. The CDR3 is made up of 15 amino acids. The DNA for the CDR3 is TGTGCCAGTCGGGGACAGGGGGATAGCAATCAGCCCCAGCATTTT. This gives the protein CASRGQGDSNQPQHF.

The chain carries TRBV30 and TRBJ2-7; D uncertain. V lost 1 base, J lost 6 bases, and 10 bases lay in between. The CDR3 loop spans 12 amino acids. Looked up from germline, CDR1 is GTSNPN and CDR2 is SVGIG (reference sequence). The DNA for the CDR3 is TGTGCCTGGAGTGCCATCCCGGGCGAGCAGTACTTC. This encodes CAWSAIPGEQYF.

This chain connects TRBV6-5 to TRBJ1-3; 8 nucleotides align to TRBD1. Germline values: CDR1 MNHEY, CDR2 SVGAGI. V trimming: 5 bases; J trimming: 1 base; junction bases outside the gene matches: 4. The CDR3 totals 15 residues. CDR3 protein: CASSRNRGSGNTIYF. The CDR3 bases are TGTGCCAGCAGTCGTAACAGGGGGTCTGGAAACACCATATATTTT.

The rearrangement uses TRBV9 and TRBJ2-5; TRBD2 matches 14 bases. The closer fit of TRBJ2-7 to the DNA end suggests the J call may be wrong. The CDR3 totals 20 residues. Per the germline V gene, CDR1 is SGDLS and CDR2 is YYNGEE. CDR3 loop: CASSVGGWGLAGALSYEQYF. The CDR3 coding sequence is TGTGCCAGCAGCGTAGGGGGTTGGGGACTAGCGGGAGCCCTCTCCTACGAGCAGTACTTC.